The entry below describes one T cell receptor (beta chain). The sample originates from a study of shared T cell receptors in the human thymus. This table comes from immunoSEQ multiplex PCR, and its TCRdb copy is limited to in-frame clones, with some not included. The table lists roughly 560,000 clones, about four fifths of them singletons. The same data also contributed to another study, on human thymus T cells. Turning to that study: Infants served as donors; they were healthy and Finnish and were having corrective surgery for congenital heart defects. From resections taken during corrective heart surgery, the thymus tissue was obtained. Among unrelated individuals, related research reported thymic repertoires that overlapped highly.

Sequenced input: thymocytes. The TCR sequence derives from a boy less than two years old with a congenital heart defect.

The chain's CDR3 is CASSLTNSLAGSSTDTQYF. DNA of the CDR3: TGTGCCAGCAGCTTAACGAACTCTTTGGCGGGATCTAGCACAGATACGCAGTATTTT. The chain carries TRBV7-3 and TRBJ2-3; possible D gene TRBD2, 6 bases. The germline V gene has CDR1 SGHTA and CDR2 FQGTGA. Deletions cut 0 bases from V and 0 bases from J, with 19 bases between. The CDR3 is made up of 19 amino acids.